These T cell receptor beta chains were read from a single sample in a study of T-cell memory formation after mild COVID-19. TCRdb fed the 5' RACE reads into MiXCR, producing one record per CDR3 protein. The sample records more than 150,000 distinct CDR3 sequences, more than 9% being singletons. Sample: PBMCs or a T cell subset sorted from them (not recorded which). These receptors all come from a man between 18 and 29 years old who had mild COVID-19 (a few samples of this study predate the infection). Cell type and time point are not known. Both conserved end residues are part of each CDR3. A D gene is named only where the DNA matches it firmly. Clone size is shown for a subset of rows, as once, few, many or a class of expanded clone.

clone_size,v_call,d_call,j_call,cdr3_nt,cdr3_aa
many,TRBV28,-,TRBJ2-1,TGTGCCAGCCATTCCCTAGCGAGGGTGAGGGGTGAGCAGTTCTTC,CASHSLARVRGEQFF
-,TRBV4-3,-,TRBJ2-7,TGCGCCAGCAGCCAAGCTGTTAGCCGGGCGGGCTCCTACGAGCAGTACTTC,CASSQAVSRAGSYEQYF
many,TRBV29-1,-,TRBJ2-3,TGCAGCCCTGGACAGCGCACAGATACGCAGTATTTT,CSPGQRTDTQYF
few,TRBV5-1,TRBD1,TRBJ1-4,TGCGCCAGCAGCCTTCTCGGGACAGGGGATGAAAAACTGTTTTTT,CASSLLGTGDEKLFF
few,TRBV20-1,-,TRBJ1-5,TGCAGTGCTAGAGATCGGCACAATAGCAATCAGCCCCAGCATTTT,CSARDRHNSNQPQHF
-,TRBV4-3,TRBD2,TRBJ2-3,TGCGCCAGCAGCCAAGATCGTGCCGGGGCGGGGGGGCCAGATACGCAGTATTTT,CASSQDRAGAGGPDTQYF
few,TRBV6-2/TRBV6-3,-,TRBJ2-5,TGTGCCAGCAGTACAGACGGGGGGCTGGAGACCCAGTACTTC,CASSTDGGLETQYF
-,TRBV20-1,-,TRBJ1-2,TGCAGTGCTAGCGCGGGGGTTGATGGCTACACCTTC,CSASAGVDGYTF
few,TRBV7-9,-,TRBJ1-3,TGTGCCAGCAGCCCCCTGGCATTGGGGGGCCCTGGAAACACCATATATTTT,CASSPLALGGPGNTIYF
few,TRBV5-6,TRBD1,TRBJ2-7,TGTGCCAGCAGCTCGGGACAGGGTCGTTGGTACGAGCAGTACTTC,CASSSGQGRWYEQYF
few,TRBV6-2/TRBV6-3,-,TRBJ2-1,TGTGCCAGCAGTTACTTCGAGGGACCGGGGGGCGAGCAGTTCTTC,CASSYFEGPGGEQFF
few,TRBV7-2,-,TRBJ2-3,TGTGCCAGCAGCTTAGTCCCCTGGGGACCGGATACGCAGTATTTT,CASSLVPWGPDTQYF
-,TRBV20-1,TRBD1,TRBJ1-1,TGCAGTGCTAGGGGGGACAGGGTGAACACTGAAGCTTTCTTT,CSARGDRVNTEAFF
-,TRBV12-3/TRBV12-4,TRBD2,TRBJ2-1,TGTGCCAGCACCCGGCTAGCGGGGGACAATGAGCAGTTCTTC,CASTRLAGDNEQFF
many,TRBV5-1,-,TRBJ2-7,TGCGCCAGCAGCCCGGATACCGGGACCTTCCCCCTTTTC,CASSPDTGTFPLF
-,TRBV5-4,-,TRBJ1-1,TGTGCCAGCAGCACAATTAACACTGAAGCTTTCTTT,CASSTINTEAFF
many,TRBV7-8,-,TRBJ2-4,TGTGCCAGCAGCTTAGATGAAGTCTCCAAAAACATTCAGTACTTC,CASSLDEVSKNIQYF
-,TRBV2,-,TRBJ2-3,TGTGCCAGCAGTGAAGGCAGGGAAGATACGCAGTATTTT,CASSEGREDTQYF
few,TRBV6-1,-,TRBJ2-1,TGTGCCAGCAGACCCCTCTCCTACAATGAGCAGTTCTTC,CASRPLSYNEQFF
few,TRBV5-1,TRBD2,TRBJ2-4,TGCGCCAGCAGCTTGGGGACTAGCGGGGGGGCCCCGCCGGCCAAAAACATTCAGTACTTC,CASSLGTSGGAPPAKNIQYF
few,TRBV7-2,-,TRBJ1-2,TGTGCCAGCAGTCCCGGTGGGGAGTCATCCTACACCTTC,CASSPGGESSYTF
-,TRBV2,-,TRBJ2-7,TGTGCCAGCAGTGAACCGCAGGGCGGGGAGCAGTACTTC,CASSEPQGGEQYF
few,TRBV7-8,-,TRBJ1-2,TGTGCCAGCAGCTCCTTGGGGTATGGCTACACCTTC,CASSSLGYGYTF
-,TRBV5-1,-,TRBJ1-1,TGCGCCAGCACAGCTTATGGGGGTCTGAACACTGAAGCTTTCTTT,CASTAYGGLNTEAFF
few,TRBV3-1,-,TRBJ2-5,TGTGCCAGCAGCCAAGAGGTGGGCAAGATGAGGGGGACACAGTACTTC,CASSQEVGKMRGTQYF
few,TRBV7-2,-,TRBJ2-3,TGTGCCAGCACCAGGACACCATGGACGCAGTATTTT,CASTRTPWTQYF
few,TRBV6-5,-,TRBJ1-2,TGTGCCAGCAGTTACTCAGAGACGGGCTATGGCTACACCTTC,CASSYSETGYGYTF
-,TRBV7-2,-,TRBJ1-1,TGTGCCAGCAGGCGAGGGGGGTCGGTGAACACTGAAGCTTTCTTT,CASRRGGSVNTEAFF
many,TRBV5-1,-,TRBJ1-6,TGCGCCAGCAGCGACGGATCCTCATTACCCCTCCACTTT,CASSDGSSLPLHF
-,TRBV7-8,-,TRBJ2-3,TGTGCCAGCAGCTTAGGCGGACGAAGAGACACAGATACGCAGTATTTT,CASSLGGRRDTDTQYF
-,TRBV4-1,TRBD2,TRBJ2-1,TGCGCCAGCAGCCAAGTACTAGCGGGGGGGTACAATGAGCAGTTCTTC,CASSQVLAGGYNEQFF
few,TRBV12-3/TRBV12-4,-,TRBJ1-4,TGTGCCAGCAGTCTTAACTCGGCAACTAATGAAAAACTGTTTTTT,CASSLNSATNEKLFF
-,TRBV5-1,TRBD1,TRBJ2-7,TGCGCCAGCGGCGGAGGGACAGGCCCACCTTACGAGCAGTACTTC,CASGGGTGPPYEQYF
many,TRBV4-2,-,TRBJ2-3,TGTGCCAGCAGCCAAGAACTTTCCGATACGCAGTATTTT,CASSQELSDTQYF
few,TRBV29-1,TRBD1,TRBJ1-1,TGCAGCGTCCGGACAGGGAGGGTCACTGAAGCTTTCTTT,CSVRTGRVTEAFF
few,TRBV6-2/TRBV6-3,-,TRBJ1-2,TGTGCCAGCAGTTCGGGCAGTAACTATGGCTACACCTTC,CASSSGSNYGYTF
-,TRBV4-3,-,TRBJ1-2,TGCGCCAGCTATGGCTACACCTTC,CASYGYTF
-,TRBV6-2/TRBV6-3,-,TRBJ1-2,TGTGCCAGCAGTTACCCCGGACCTGGCTACACCTTC,CASSYPGPGYTF
few,TRBV6-5,-,TRBJ1-3,TGTGCCAGCAGTTACACTATCGCGGGAAACACCATATATTTT,CASSYTIAGNTIYF
few,TRBV7-2,-,TRBJ1-2,TGTGCCAGCAGCTTATTGGGGGACTATGGCTACACCTTC,CASSLLGDYGYTF